The rows below give T cell receptor beta chains drawn from one sample of a study of blood T cell repertoires in COVID-19. Repertoires were generated with immunoSEQ multiplex PCR, while TCRdb's copy carries only in-frame clones and drops some. Seen here are about 75,000 clones, approximately 90% observed once, and the top ten hold approximately 19%. The sample comprised peripheral blood. These TCRs come from a human donor in a cohort sampled during active COVID-19. CDR3s include the opening cysteine and the closing phenylalanine or tryptophan.

cdr3_length	v_call	cdr3_aa
16	TRBV5-1	CASSFSAGGRYNEQFF
17	TRBV19	CASSIVGQSAGNQPQHF
16	TRBV25-1	CASSDDYRTGANVLTF
15	TRBV15	CATSREQGAYNEQFF
15	TRBV28	CASSSRTGVKETQYF
16	TRBV2	CASSHPGLPEGTEAFF
15	TRBV6-2/TRBV6-3	CASSDTSTGSYGYTF
15	TRBV2	CASSATSGAVNEQFF
16	TRBV19	CASSPRTGGRSEKLFF
13	TRBV7-9	CASSLGLGDGYTF
17	TRBV20-1	CSASARGGGPWADTQYF
17	TRBV6-2/TRBV6-3	CASSYGLGSRPYNEQFF
14	TRBV6-2/TRBV6-3	CASSYGTGSNEQFF
16	TRBV9	CASSVLAGANTGELFF
13	TRBV5-1	CASSLQGARGYTF
16	TRBV28	CATVSPGTGGYNEQFF
13	TRBV6-2/TRBV6-3	CASSSNSNQPQHF
13	TRBV5-4	CASSRQGAYEQYF
11	TRBV18	CASSPNNEQYF
13	TRBV2	CASRRGWAEGYTF
16	TRBV3-1/TRBV3-2	CASSQGGGKRNSPLHF
16	TRBV2	CASSVQGLGHNEKLFF
13	TRBV6-5	CASGSGDLETQYF
14	TRBV7-9	CASSLRDSNEKLFF
14	TRBV5-5	CASGWGQSTDTQYF
13	TRBV5-1	CASSLGTRETQYF
15	TRBV13	CASSTKAGGPFEQYF
14	TRBV12-5	CASGLVPLNNEQFF
13	TRBV11-2	CASSRLFYYGYTF
13	TRBV12-3/TRBV12-4	CASSSGFNYGYTF
17	TRBV5-6	CASSWRGRPGSYNEQFF
14	TRBV7-9	CASSSTGYNEKLFF
15	TRBV25-1	CASSEAGGAYYGYTF
16	TRBV6-6	CASSLADLGEGYGYTF
14	TRBV24-1	CATSAEGGWETQYF
15	TRBV3-1/TRBV3-2	CASSQGTSGGGEQFF